This T cell receptor (beta chain) was found in a study of T cells in Graves' hyperthyroidism and ophthalmopathy. Overall study findings and caveats: Most thyroid clonotypes with frequency above 0.001 were detected in blood.

Looked up from germline, CDR1 is LGHDT and CDR2 is YNNKEL (reference sequence). The CDR3 sequence is 19 residues long. This clonotype has only a few counts. Its antigen is currently unknown. A junction end diverges from the germline sequence, so it may reflect a read error. RNA transcripts yielded amplified TCR beta CDR3 regions. Carried out on the TCR CDR3, a first-round RT-PCR used the HTBI primer set. From the multiplex PCR reads, TCRdb called clonotypes with MiXCR, one entry per CDR3 protein. The sample records around 600,000 distinct CDR3 sequences, around 16% being singletons. The rearrangement joins TRBV3-1 to TRBJ2-1; 14 nucleotides match TRBD2. Material for sequencing was blood. The source of this sequence is a woman aged 25 to 39 with Graves' hyperthyroidism. CDR3 loop: CASSQGMGTSGRSYNEQLF. The CDR3 coding sequence is TGTGCCAGCAGCCAAGGAATGGGGACTAGCGGGAGATCCTACAATGAGCAGCTCTTC.